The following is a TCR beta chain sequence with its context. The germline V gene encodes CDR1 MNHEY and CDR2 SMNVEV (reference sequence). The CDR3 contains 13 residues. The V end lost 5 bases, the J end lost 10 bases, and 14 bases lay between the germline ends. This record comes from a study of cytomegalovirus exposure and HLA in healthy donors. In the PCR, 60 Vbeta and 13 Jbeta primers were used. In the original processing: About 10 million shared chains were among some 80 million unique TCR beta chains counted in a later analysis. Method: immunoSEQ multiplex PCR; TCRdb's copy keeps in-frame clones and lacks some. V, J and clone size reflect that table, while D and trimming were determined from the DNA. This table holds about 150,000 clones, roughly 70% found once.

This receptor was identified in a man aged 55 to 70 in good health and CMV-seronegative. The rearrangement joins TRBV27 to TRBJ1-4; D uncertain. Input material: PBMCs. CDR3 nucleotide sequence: TGTGCCAGCAGTCCACTCGGGGAGGGAAAACTGTTTTTT. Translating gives CASSPLGEGKLFF.